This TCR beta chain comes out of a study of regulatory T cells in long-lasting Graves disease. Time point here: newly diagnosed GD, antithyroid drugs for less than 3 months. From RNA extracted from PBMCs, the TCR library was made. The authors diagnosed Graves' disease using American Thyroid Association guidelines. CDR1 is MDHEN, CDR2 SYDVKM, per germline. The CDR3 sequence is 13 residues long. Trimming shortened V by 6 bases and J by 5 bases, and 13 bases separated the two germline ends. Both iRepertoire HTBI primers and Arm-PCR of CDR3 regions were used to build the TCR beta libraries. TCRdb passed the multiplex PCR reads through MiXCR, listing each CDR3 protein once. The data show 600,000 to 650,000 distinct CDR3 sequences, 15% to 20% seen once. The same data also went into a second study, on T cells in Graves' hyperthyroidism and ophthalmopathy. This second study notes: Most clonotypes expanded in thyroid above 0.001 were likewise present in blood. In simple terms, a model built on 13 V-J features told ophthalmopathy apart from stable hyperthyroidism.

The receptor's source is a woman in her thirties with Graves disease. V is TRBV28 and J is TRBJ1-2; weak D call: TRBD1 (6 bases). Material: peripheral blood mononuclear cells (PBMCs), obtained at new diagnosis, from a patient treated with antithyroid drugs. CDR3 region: CASRPTGRYGYTF. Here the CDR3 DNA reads TGTGCCAGCAGGCCTACAGGGCGGTATGGCTACACCTTC.